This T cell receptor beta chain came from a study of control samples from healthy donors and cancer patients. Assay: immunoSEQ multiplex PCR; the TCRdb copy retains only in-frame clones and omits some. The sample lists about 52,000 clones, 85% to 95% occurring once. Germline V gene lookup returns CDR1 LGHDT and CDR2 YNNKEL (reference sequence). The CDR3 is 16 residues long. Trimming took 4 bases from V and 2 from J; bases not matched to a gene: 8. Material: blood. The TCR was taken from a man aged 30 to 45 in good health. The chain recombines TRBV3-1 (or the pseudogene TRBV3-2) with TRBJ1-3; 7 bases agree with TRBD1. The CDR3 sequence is CASSLRQGTAGNTIYF. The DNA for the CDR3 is TGTGCCAGCAGCCTCCGACAGGGTACGGCTGGAAACACCATATATTTT.